A single sample is the source of the 22 T cell receptor beta chains below, sequenced in a study of blood T cells in healthy people across ages. Primers used in a second PCR of about 6 to 11 cycles were a sample-barcoded 5' primer and a J-beta primer mix. MiXCR, run by TCRdb on the 5' RACE reads, gives a single entry per CDR3 protein. The sample holds around 710,000 distinct CDR3 sequences, approximately 43% seen once. The sample taken for sequencing was blood. The origin of the receptors is a woman in her sixties in good health.

The gene calls are TRBV2 and TRBJ2-5; the D is unclear. Germline lookup yields CDR1 SNHLY and CDR2 FYNNEI. This CDR3 comprises 12 residues. Between the trimmed V and J ends, which lost 0 bases and 5 bases, there was a span of 4 bases. CDR3 nucleotides: TGTGCCAGCAGTGAAGCGTTTGAGACCCAGTACTTC. This codes for CASSEAFETQYF.

This clonotype was counted only a few times. Possible read error: a much larger clone is one base away. V is TRBV29-1 and J is TRBJ2-1; D might be TRBD2 (5 bases). The J call is uncertain, as TRBJ2-7 better fits the DNA end. The CDR3 sequence is 12 residues long. The V gene's germline CDR1 is SQVTM and CDR2 ANQGSEA. The CDR3 loop is CSVSLAYNEQYF. The CDR3 bases are TGCAGCGTTAGTCTAGCCTACAATGAGCAGTACTTC.

The chain uses TRBV10-3 and TRBJ1-1; the match to TRBD1 covers 8 bases. The V gene's germline CDR1 is ENHRY and CDR2 SYGVKD. The CDR3 consists of 14 residues. The junction had 8 bases not matched to a gene; V was cut back by 6 bases and J by 5 bases. CDR3 sequence: CAIRSPRGRTEAFF. The CDR3 bases are TGTGCCATCAGGTCCCCCAGGGGGCGGACTGAAGCTTTCTTT.

This chain connects TRBV3-1 to TRBJ2-1; D perhaps matches TRBD2 (6 bases). The CDR3 is 17 residues long. The germline gives CDR1 LGHDT, CDR2 YNNKEL (reference sequence). V was pared by 1 base and J by 0 bases, with 13 bases between. The chain's CDR3 is CASSQVWRGDSYNEQFF. The DNA for the CDR3 is TGTGCCAGCAGCCAAGTATGGCGGGGCGACTCCTACAATGAGCAGTTCTTC.

The V call is TRBV19, the J call TRBJ2-7; TRBD1 agrees at 8 bases. Germline CDR1 and CDR2: LNHDA and SQIVND (reference sequence). This CDR3 has 15 residues. Trimming removed 4 bases from V and 1 base from J; junction bases left unmatched: 6. CDR3 residues: CASSTSGQGSYEQYF. The CDR3 nucleotides read TGTGCCAGTAGTACCTCCGGACAGGGTTCCTACGAGCAGTACTTC.

This clonotype has just a few counts. V is TRBV2 and J is TRBJ2-4; 9 bases align to TRBD2. Unmatched junction bases numbered 12, after V lost 10 bases and J lost 8 bases. From germline, CDR1 is SNHLY and CDR2 FYNNEI. This CDR3 is built from 14 residues. The CDR3 DNA sequence: TGTGCCACGACGGTAGCGGGGGCCGTGGACATTCAGTACTTC. It codes for CATTVAGAVDIQYF. Combining the CDR3 with reference TRBV2 and TRBJ2-4 gives the whole variable domain EPEVTQTPSHQVTQMGQEVILRCVPISNHLYFYWYRQILGQKVEFLVSFYNNEISEKSEIFDDQFSVERPDGSNFTLKIRSTKLEDSAMYFCATTVAGAVDIQYFGAGTRLSVL.

The chain carries TRBV5-1 and TRBJ1-1; D is uncertain. The germline CDR1 and CDR2 sequences are SGHRS and YFSETQ. Between the trimmed V and J ends, which lost 1 base and 4 bases, there was a span of 8 bases. The CDR3 has 13 amino acids. The CDR3 sequence is CASSLLSSTEAFF. The CDR3 DNA reads TGCGCCAGCAGCTTGCTTAGTTCCACTGAAGCTTTCTTT.

The V and J genes are TRBV29-1 and TRBJ2-5, with a tentative D call TRBD2 (5 bases). The DNA end lines up better with TRBJ2-7; the J call may be wrong. Germline CDR1 SQVTM, CDR2 ANQGSEA. This CDR3 contains 14 residues. Written as DNA, the CDR3 is TGCAGCGCCGTCCCTGAACGGGGAGCCTACGAGCAGTACTTC. Protein product: CSAVPERGAYEQYF.

A word on this clonotype: The junction departs from germline at one end; a sequencing error may be responsible. The chain has TRBV11-1 and TRBJ2-7; 9 positions match TRBD2. Germline V gives CDR1 SGHAT, CDR2 FQDESV (reference sequence). This CDR3 comprises 14 residues. The CDR3 bases are TGTGCCGGCAGCTTTAGCGGGAGTGCCTACGAGCAGTACTTC. Amino acids: CAGSFSGSAYEQYF. Full variable domain (rest looked up from reference TRBV11-1 and TRBJ2-7): EAEVAQSPRYKITEKSQAVAFWCDPISGHATLYWYRQILGQGPELLVQFQDESVVDDSQLPKDRFSAERLKGVDSTLKIQPAELGDSAMYLCAGSFSGSAYEQYFGPGTRLTVT.

V is TRBV7-2 and J is TRBJ1-5, with no clear D. The CDR3 length is 14 residues. V lost 1 base, J lost 8 bases, and 12 bases lay in between. Germline loops: CDR1 SGHTA, CDR2 FQGNSA. The CDR3, as DNA: TGTGCCAGCAGCTTAGGCGGACGGGGTAAGCCCCAGCATTTT. It specifies CASSLGGRGKPQHF.

The chain is built from TRBV24-1 and TRBJ2-1; 7 bases are a match to TRBD2. Germline V gene lookup returns CDR1 KGHDR and CDR2 SFDVKD. The CDR3 length is 16 residues. V gave up 4 bases and J gave up 7 bases; unmatched junction bases: 12. This CDR3 is CATSESGKAGRNEQFF. In nucleotides, the CDR3 is TGTGCCACCAGTGAAAGCGGGAAAGCGGGTCGTAATGAGCAGTTCTTC.

CDR3 amino acids: CASSLSRKEITHNEQFF. DNA for the CDR3: TGTGCCAGCAGCTTAAGTAGGAAGGAGATCACCCACAATGAGCAGTTCTTC. This chain connects TRBV7-9 to TRBJ2-1; no reliable D call. Looked up from germline, CDR1 is SEHNR and CDR2 is FQNEAQ (reference sequence). Deletions cut 2 bases from V and 5 bases from J, with 19 bases between. The CDR3 totals 17 residues.

About this clonotype itself: A single base separates this from a much larger clone, so it may be a read error. V usage is TRBV9 and J usage is TRBJ2-3, with 10 nucleotides matching TRBD2. Germline lookup yields CDR1 SGDLS and CDR2 YYNGEE. CDR3 length equals 16 residues. CDR3 bases: TGTGCCAGCAGCGTACCAGCGGGGGGGATAACAGCTACGCAGTATTTT. Protein product: CASSVPAGGITATQYF. The complete variable domain, with remaining parts taken from reference TRBV9 and TRBJ2-3, reads DSGVTQTPKHLITATGQRVTLRCSPRSGDLSVYWYQQSLDQGLQFLIQYYNGEERAKGNILERFSAQQFPDLHSELNLSSLELGDSALYFCASSVPAGGITATQYFGPGTRLTVL.

V is TRBV20-1 and J is TRBJ2-5; TRBD1 or TRBD2 may be the D gene (6 bases each). V lost 2 bases, J lost 5 bases, and 15 bases lay in between. The CDR3 runs to 14 residues. Per germline, CDR1 DFQATT and CDR2 SNEGSKA (reference sequence). The DNA for the CDR3 is TGCAGTGCTAGATGGGGAAGGGGGGTCGAGACCCAGTACTTC. Encoded protein: CSARWGRGVETQYF.

J is TRBJ2-1 and V is TRBV7-3; TRBD2 agrees at 14 bases. The CDR3 covers 18 residues. J gave up 4 bases and V 4 bases, and 9 bases lay outside the gene matches. CDR1 and CDR2 (germline): SGHTA, FQGTGA. Here the CDR3 DNA reads TGTGCCAGCAGCTCCTTCCGCGGACTAGCGGGAGGTTACAATGAGCAGTTCTTC. It yields the protein CASSSFRGLAGGYNEQFF.

This clonotype was counted between two and nine times. The gene calls are TRBV7-3 and TRBJ1-2; D uncertain. The CDR3 is 17 residues long. V was shortened by 5 bases and J by 2 bases, with 21 bases between the two germline ends. Germline CDR1 is SGHTA and CDR2 is FQGTGA. This chain's CDR3 is CASSPPPGPGKNYGYTF. Here the CDR3 DNA reads TGTGCCAGCAGCCCCCCCCCGGGTCCAGGCAAAAACTATGGCTACACCTTC. The whole variable domain, remainder taken from reference TRBV7-3 and TRBJ1-2, is GAGVSQTPSNKVTEKGKYVELRCDPISGHTALYWYRQSLGQGPEFLIYFQGTGAADDSGLPNDRFFAVRPEGSVSTLKIQRTERGDSAVYLCASSPPPGPGKNYGYTFGSGTRLTVV.

The chain employs TRBV4-3 and TRBJ2-7, with D possibly TRBD2 on 6 matching bases. The CDR3 extends over 15 amino acids. Per germline, CDR1 LGHNA and CDR2 YSLEER. V lost 1 base to trimming and J lost 0 bases, with 10 bases between them. The chain's CDR3 is CASSQVAESSYEQYF. CDR3 in DNA: TGCGCCAGCAGCCAAGTAGCGGAGAGCTCCTACGAGCAGTACTTC.

This clonotype was found many times. V is TRBV29-1 and J is TRBJ1-2; tentative D call: TRBD1 (5 bases). The germline V gene encodes CDR1 SQVTM and CDR2 ANQGSEA. This CDR3 spans 13 amino acids. Trimming left V 2 bases short and J 7 bases short, with 14 bases between. The CDR3 loop is CSVERGSVSGYTF. CDR3 nucleotide sequence: TGCAGCGTTGAAAGGGGTTCCGTAAGTGGCTACACCTTC.

This clonotype was observed a few times. The CDR3 reads CSVAGQGAPDTQYF. The CDR3, as DNA: TGCAGCGTTGCGGGACAGGGGGCTCCAGATACGCAGTATTTT. The chain couples TRBV29-1 to TRBJ2-3, with 12 bases matching TRBD1. V dropped 4 bases and J dropped 4; count of bases not matched to a gene: 3. CDR1 is SQVTM, CDR2 ANQGSEA, per germline. CDR3 length: 14 amino acids.

The chain couples TRBV20-1 to TRBJ1-5; no definite D call. Germline V gene lookup returns CDR1 DFQATT and CDR2 SNEGSKA (reference sequence). V shed 5 bases and J shed 1 base, with 15 bases lying between them. CDR3 length: 15 residues. CDR3 residues: CSAGLTRGSNQPQHF. In nucleotides, the CDR3 is TGCAGTGCTGGTCTAACACGAGGGAGCAATCAGCCCCAGCATTTT.

Concerning this clonotype: Its ends do not fully match the called genes, so a read error is possible. The CDR3 nucleotides read TGTGCCAGCAGTTACAGGTCGGGAGGGCCATCCTCCGACGAGCAGTACTTC. Residues: CASSYRSGGPSSDEQYF. This rearrangement joins TRBV6-5 to TRBJ2-7; 8 bases agree with TRBD2. This CDR3 comprises 17 residues. Germline CDR1 is MNHEY and CDR2 is SVGAGI.

This clonotype was detected many times. The rearrangement uses TRBV25-1 and TRBJ2-7, with 9 bases lining up with TRBD1. The CDR3 contains 15 residues. Per germline, CDR1 MGHDK and CDR2 SYGVNS. Trimming at V came to 4 bases and at J to 2 bases, leaving 6 bases not matched to a gene. CDR3 sequence (DNA): TGTGCCAGCAGTGCCCCCGGGACAGGGACCTACGAGCAGTACTTC. This sequence encodes CASSAPGTGTYEQYF.